The 24 T cell receptor beta chains given below trace back to one sample, sequenced in a study of blood T cell repertoires in COVID-19 (TCRdb year 2020). Library generation was performed with the immunoSEQ multiplex PCR assay. In TCRdb, the immuneACCESS table is reduced to in-frame sequences with V and J assigned. These tables do not hold every clone; where another copy was compared, an unresolved V gene accounts for under half, and the others remain unexplained. Counted in this sample were roughly 110,000 clones; under 90% of them appeared once. The top ten clones comprise 11% to 15% of the sample. Source material: peripheral blood. The receptors originated from a woman in her fifties or sixties with acute or convalescent COVID-19.

This chain joins TRBV11-3 and TRBJ2-2, with D perhaps TRBD2 (6 bases). Germline values: CDR1 SGHNT, CDR2 YENEEA. Trimming stripped 3 bases from V and 1 base from J, with 18 bases between. The CDR3 spans 18 residues. CDR3 bases: TGTGCCAGCAGCTTTGGGGGGAGCGCGTCCGGGAACACCGGGGAGCTGTTTTTT. Its translation is CASSFGGSASGNTGELFF.

The chain employs TRBV12-1 and TRBJ2-6; TRBD2 was called by the table and not checked on the DNA. TRBV12-1 is recorded as a pseudogene. The CDR3 is made up of 19 amino acids. CDR3 in amino acids: CASSFHPPGLISGANVLTF. The CDR3 DNA sequence: TGTGCCAGCAGCTTTCATCCGCCGGGACTGATCTCTGGGGCCAACGTCCTGACTTTC.

The V gene is TRBV9, the J gene TRBJ1-3; D is unclear. Germline loops: CDR1 SGDLS, CDR2 YYNGEE. This CDR3 comprises 13 residues. Trimming pared 0 bases from V and 9 bases from J, leaving 10 bases between. CDR3 in DNA: TGTGCCAGCAGCGTAGAGAGCCGGGGCACCATATATTTT. The encoded protein is CASSVESRGTIYF.

The chain recombines TRBV6-5 with TRBJ1-6, with a possible D match to TRBD1 (5 bases). This CDR3 spans 13 amino acids. V was clipped by 7 bases and J by 5 bases, with 9 bases between them. Looked up from germline, CDR1 is MNHEY and CDR2 is SVGAGI. CDR3 region: CASILTDNSPLHF. In DNA, the CDR3 is TGTGCCAGCATTTTGACAGATAATTCACCCCTCCACTTT.

The rearrangement uses TRBV12-3 or TRBV12-4 and TRBJ1-2, with D possibly being TRBD1 (6 bases). The length of the CDR3 is 13 residues. V lost 3 bases and J 4 bases, leaving 9 bases between the germline ends. CDR3 in DNA: TGTGCCAGCAGTTTCGGACAGTTCTATGGCTACACCTTC. Translating it yields CASSFGQFYGYTF.

CDR3 sequence: CASSSSQETQYF. The CDR3 DNA is TGCGCCAGCAGCTCTTCCCAAGAGACCCAGTACTTC. The rearrangement joins TRBV5-1 to TRBJ2-5; D uncertain. V was shortened by 3 bases and J by 1 base, with 4 bases between the two germline ends. Germline CDR1 and CDR2: SGHRS and YFSETQ. This CDR3 region has 12 residues. The full variable domain, rest sourced from reference TRBV5-1 and TRBJ2-5, is KAGVTQTPRYLIKTRGQQVTLSCSPISGHRSVSWYQQTPGQGLQFLFEYFSETQRNKGNFPGRFSGRQFSNSRSEMNVSTLELGDSALYLCASSSSQETQYFGPGTRLLVL.

DNA for the CDR3: TGTGCCAGCAGCTTCTATGGGCAGGGTACTAATCAGCCCCAGCATTTT. Amino acids: CASSFYGQGTNQPQHF. This sequence joins TRBV5-6 and TRBJ1-5; TRBD1 is a possible D gene (5 bases). Germline values: CDR1 SGHDT, CDR2 YYEEEE. This CDR3 spans 16 amino acids. The V and J ends lost 2 bases and 4 bases respectively, with 16 bases between them.

The chain employs TRBV24-1 and TRBJ1-1; TRBD1 matches 7 bases. There are 14 residues in the CDR3. Trimming at V came to 12 bases and at J to 11 bases, leaving 20 bases not matched to a gene. Germline CDR1 is KGHDR and CDR2 is SFDVKD. The CDR3 DNA follows: TGTGCCGGGGCGAGTAGGGGGCAAGAAGGTAGTGCTTTCTTT. Protein product: CAGASRGQEGSAFF.

J is TRBJ1-1 and V is TRBV6-5, with D hard to call. The V and J ends lost 7 bases and 6 bases respectively, with 15 bases between them. The CDR3 has 13 amino acids. CDR1 MNHEY and CDR2 SVGAGI come from the germline V gene. The CDR3 bases are TGTGCCAGCACTATGACGAGGGCGGCTGAAGCTTTCTTT. Protein sequence: CASTMTRAAEAFF.

The chain uses TRBV5-1 and TRBJ2-5; D unclear. TRBJ2-7 matches the DNA end more closely, so the J call is doubtful. Germline V gene sequence: CDR1 SGHRS, CDR2 YFSETQ. This CDR3 is built from 12 residues. CDR3 loop: CASSLGYYEQYF. CDR3 coding DNA: TGCGCCAGCAGCTTGGGGTACTACGAGCAGTACTTC.

The chain links TRBV3-1 (or the pseudogene TRBV3-2) to TRBJ1-5; D unresolved. Trimming took 1 base from V and 2 from J, leaving 6 bases between them. The CDR3 runs to 14 residues. Germline CDR1 is LGHDT and CDR2 is YNNKEL (reference sequence). The CDR3: CASSQASGNQPQHF. The CDR3 region has the DNA TGTGCCAGCAGCCAAGCTAGCGGCAATCAGCCCCAGCATTTT.

The chain combines TRBV6-6 with TRBJ1-2; the match to TRBD1 covers 9 bases. V shed 7 bases and J 4 bases; nucleotides not matched to a gene: 16. The CDR3 has 17 amino acids. Germline CDR1 MNHNY, CDR2 SVGAGI (reference sequence). CDR3 protein: CASTRSLKTGGVYGYTF. The CDR3 DNA reads as TGTGCCAGCACCCGATCACTCAAGACAGGGGGGGTCTATGGCTACACCTTC.

This rearrangement joins TRBV19 to TRBJ2-2, with D possibly matching TRBD1 (6 bases). Germline-derived CDR1 and CDR2 are LNHDA and SQIVND (reference sequence). This CDR3 is built from 16 residues. Trimming cost V 5 bases and J 1 base, with 14 bases left between them. The CDR3 reads CASSAQGIRNTGELFF. CDR3 DNA: TGTGCCAGTAGTGCCCAGGGGATTAGGAACACCGGGGAGCTGTTTTTT.

This chain links TRBV5-1 with TRBJ2-2; possibly TRBD1 for D (6 bases). From germline, CDR1 is SGHRS and CDR2 YFSETQ. CDR3 size: 15 residues. Trimming pared 4 bases from V and 7 bases from J, leaving 17 bases between. Here the CDR3 DNA reads TGCGCCAGCAGCGATCAGGGGATTTCGGGCGGGGAGCTGTTTTTT. Amino acid sequence: CASSDQGISGGELFF.

This rearrangement joins TRBV29-1 to TRBJ2-7; no clear D gene. The V end was cut by 6 bases, the J end by 3 bases, with 12 bases between. The germline V gene has CDR1 SQVTM and CDR2 ANQGSEA. The CDR3 sequence is 12 residues long. The CDR3 reads CSVASTYYEQYF. Written as DNA, the CDR3 is TGCAGCGTCGCCTCAACTTACTACGAGCAGTACTTC.

The chain combines TRBV11-1 with TRBJ2-1; 12 positions agree with TRBD2. With 1 base clipped from V and 9 bases from J, the junction kept 7 bases outside the gene matches. The CDR3 spans 16 residues. Germline V gives CDR1 SGHAT, CDR2 FQDESV (reference sequence). CDR3 in DNA: TGTGCCAGCAGCTTAGGACTAGCGGGAGCCGGGGGTGAGCAGTTCTTC. Translated: CASSLGLAGAGGEQFF.

The chain joins TRBV5-6 to TRBJ1-5, with D unclear. The length of the CDR3 is 14 residues. V lost 0 bases and J lost 4, with 8 bases in between. CDR1 SGHDT and CDR2 YYEEEE come from the germline V gene. The DNA for the CDR3 is TGTGCCAGCAGCTTGGCGCCAGATAATCAGCCCCAGCATTTT. It encodes CASSLAPDNQPQHF.

The CDR3 DNA sequence: TGTGCCACACGCGGGAGGGGCAGCGGTGGCTACGAGCAGTACTTC. This translates into CATRGRGSGGYEQYF. This chain joins TRBV6-5 and TRBJ2-7; 9 bases map to TRBD2. The J segment lost 3 bases and the V segment lost 10 bases, leaving 13 bases of the junction unmatched. The germline CDR1 and CDR2 sequences are MNHEY and SVGAGI. The CDR3 is made up of 15 amino acids.

The chain combines TRBV11-2 with TRBJ1-6; TRBD1 is a possible D gene (5 bases). The germline CDR1 and CDR2 sequences are SGHAT and FQNNGV. The CDR3 is 15 amino acids. V lost 6 bases and J lost 7, with 16 bases in between. The chain's CDR3 is CASSPVGHTNSPLHF. The CDR3 DNA follows: TGTGCCAGCAGTCCTGTCGGACACACGAATTCACCCCTCCACTTT.

The chain carries TRBV12-3 or TRBV12-4 and TRBJ1-1; TRBD1 is a possible D gene (5 bases). The CDR3 totals 13 residues. The germline V and J ends were trimmed by 7 bases and 2 bases, with 11 bases remaining between them. The CDR3 region has the DNA TGTGCCAGCACTGGACACCCAAACACTGAAGCTTTCTTT. This codes for CASTGHPNTEAFF.

The chain joins TRBV21-1 to TRBJ2-3; no DNA check was done on the table's D call, TRBD2. TRBV21-1 is termed a pseudogene. The CDR3 is made up of 16 amino acids. The CDR3 is CASSRLAGWAPDTQYF. CDR3 nucleotide sequence: TGTGCCAGCTCCCGACTAGCGGGATGGGCCCCAGATACGCAGTATTTT.

This sequence joins TRBV3-1 (or the pseudogene TRBV3-2) and TRBJ1-2; D remains unclear. The CDR3 extends over 15 amino acids. Trimming removed 0 bases from V and 2 bases from J, with 10 bases in between. The germline V gene has CDR1 LGHDT and CDR2 YNNKEL (reference sequence). Here the CDR3 DNA reads TGTGCCAGCAGCCAAGATAATCCAGTAAACTATGGCTACACCTTC. This gives the protein CASSQDNPVNYGYTF.

The J gene is TRBJ1-3, the V gene TRBV19; no clear D gene. The length of the CDR3 is 15 residues. V lost 1 base and J lost 0, with 7 bases in between. Germline assignment: CDR1 LNHDA and CDR2 SQIVND (reference sequence). The CDR3 region has the DNA TGTGCCAGTAGTATAGGCGGCGGCTCTGGAAACACCATATATTTT. This gives the protein CASSIGGGSGNTIYF.

The chain recombines TRBV27 with TRBJ2-7; 7 bases map to TRBD1. Germline values: CDR1 MNHEY, CDR2 SMNVEV (reference sequence). The CDR3 runs 16 residues. The V gene end was trimmed by 4 bases and the J gene end by 0 bases; junction bases not matched to a gene: 9. The DNA of the CDR3 is TGTGCCAGCAGTTCCCCTACGACAGGGAGCTCCTACGAGCAGTACTTC. Residues: CASSSPTTGSSYEQYF.